Reported below is one T cell receptor (beta chain). As handled by the study authors: By means of reference gene primer amplification, nucleated cell counts were estimated. Profiled with immunoSEQ multiplex PCR; TCRdb holds only in-frame clones, not every one. V and J calls and clone size are those listed in that table; D and trimming were worked out from the DNA. The data show just over 300,000 clones, roughly 90% seen once. The data are from a study of blood T cell repertoires in COVID-19. Study-wide context: PBMCs, B-cell-depleted T cells, or T cells provided the cDNA or gDNA that made up the material.

V trimming: 5 bases; J trimming: 4 bases; junction bases outside the gene matches: 4. The CDR3 extends over 16 amino acids. CDR1 is SNHLY, CDR2 FYNNEI, per germline. Clinical history as reported by participants underpinned cohort assignment. Recovered participants had two consecutive negative NP/OP PCR tests, healthcare professional clearance, or symptom resolution. This chain links TRBV2 with TRBJ2-1; TRBD2 aligns across 14 bases. The TCR was taken from a woman aged 40 to 50 who had recovered from COVID-19. Sequenced: PBMCs or T cells enriched from blood (not recorded which). The CDR3, as DNA: TGTGCCAGCAGTCTAGGACTAGCGGGAGGATACAATGAGCAGTTCTTC. It specifies CASSLGLAGGYNEQFF.